Shown below are 4 T cell receptor beta chains from a single sample sequenced in a study of control samples from healthy donors and cancer patients. Only in-frame clones appear in the TCRdb table, and some are missing; sequencing was by immunoSEQ multiplex PCR. The sample lists fewer than 120,000 clones; 70% to 90% were seen once. The sample comprised PBMCs. The receptors derive from a woman aged 55 to 70 with lung cancer.

The rearrangement links TRBV5-8 to TRBJ1-5; D may be TRBD1 (5 bases). Trimming pared 3 bases from V and 4 bases from J, leaving 8 bases between. Germline V gene sequence: CDR1 SGHTS, CDR2 YDEGEE. The CDR3 sequence is 13 residues long. CDR3 region: CASSSQGNQPQHF. Here the CDR3 DNA reads TGTGCCAGCAGCTCCCAGGGAAATCAGCCCCAGCATTTT.

This rearrangement joins TRBV14 to TRBJ2-1; 12 nucleotides line up with TRBD2. The CDR3 is 16 residues long. Germline CDR1 and CDR2: SGHDN and FVKESK. V lost 5 bases and J lost 3; bases outside the gene matches: 5. CDR3 DNA: TGTGCCAGCAGCGACACTAGCGGGGGGCACTACAATGAGCAGTTCTTC. Amino acids: CASSDTSGGHYNEQFF.

The chain recombines TRBV19 with TRBJ1-1, with 10 bases lining up with TRBD1. Looked up from germline, CDR1 is LNHDA and CDR2 is SQIVND (reference sequence). Unmatched junction bases numbered 2, after V lost 3 bases and J lost 1 base. There are 15 residues in the CDR3. DNA for the CDR3: TGTGCCAGTAGTATCCGGACAGGGGGGAACACTGAAGCTTTCTTT. Translation: CASSIRTGGNTEAFF.

The chain employs TRBV5-1 and TRBJ2-7, with D possibly being TRBD2 (5 bases). The V gene's germline CDR1 is SGHRS and CDR2 YFSETQ. V was pared by 2 bases and J by 11 bases, with 23 bases between. CDR3 length: 15 residues. CDR3 DNA sequence: TGCGCCAGCAGCTTCGTCGACGGACTCCTCGACGGGGAGTACTTC. Protein sequence: CASSFVDGLLDGEYF. Full variable domain (outside the CDR3, taken from reference TRBV5-1 and TRBJ2-7): KAGVTQTPRYLIKTRGQQVTLSCSPISGHRSVSWYQQTPGQGLQFLFEYFSETQRNKGNFPGRFSGRQFSNSRSEMNVSTLELGDSALYLCASSFVDGLLDGEYFGPGTRLTVT.